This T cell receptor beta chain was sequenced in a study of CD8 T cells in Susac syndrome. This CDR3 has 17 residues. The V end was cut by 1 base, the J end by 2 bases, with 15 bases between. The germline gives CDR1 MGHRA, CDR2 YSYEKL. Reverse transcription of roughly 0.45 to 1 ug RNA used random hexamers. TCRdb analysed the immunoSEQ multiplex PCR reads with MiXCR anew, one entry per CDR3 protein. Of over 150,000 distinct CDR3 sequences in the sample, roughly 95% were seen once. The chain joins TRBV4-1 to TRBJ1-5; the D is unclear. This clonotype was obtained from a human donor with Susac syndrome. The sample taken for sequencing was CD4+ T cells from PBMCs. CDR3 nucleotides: TGCGCCAGCAGCCAAGTAGGTACCCTTGGTGGCAATCAGCCCCAGCATTTT. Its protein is CASSQVGTLGGNQPQHF.